One and the same sample provided the 13 T cell receptor beta chains below, sequenced in a study of cytomegalovirus exposure and HLA in healthy donors. Method: immunoSEQ multiplex PCR; TCRdb's copy keeps in-frame clones and lacks some. The table has 100,000 to 150,000 clones, around 86% seen once. Sequencing input: PBMCs. These TCRs come from a woman aged 18 to 35 in good health and CMV-seronegative.

CDR3 sequence reads: CSVGERNTEAFF. The CDR3 DNA is TGCAGCGTTGGGGAGAGAAACACTGAAGCTTTCTTT. The V gene is TRBV29-1, the J gene TRBJ1-1; D gene unclear. With 4 bases removed from V and 2 bases from J, the gap between germline ends came to 8 bases. CDR1 SQVTM and CDR2 ANQGSEA come from the germline V gene. CDR3 length: 12 residues.

V gene TRBV7-2 combines with J gene TRBJ2-7; D possibly corresponds to TRBD2 (5 bases). The germline CDR1 and CDR2 sequences are SGHTA and FQGNSA. CDR3 length: 15 residues. V lost 2 bases and J 2 bases, leaving 13 bases between the germline ends. CDR3 DNA sequence: TGTGCCAGCAGCTTACTCGCGGGCTCCCCCTACGAGCAGTACTTC. It codes for CASSLLAGSPYEQYF.

The chain is built from TRBV11-2 and TRBJ2-1; possibly TRBD2 for D (5 bases). CDR1 is SGHAT and CDR2 is FQNNGV in the germline V gene. V dropped 4 bases and J dropped 5 bases, with 12 bases sitting between them. The CDR3 contains 14 residues. This CDR3 is CASSSRGRNNEQFF. In DNA form, the CDR3 reads TGTGCCAGCAGCTCTCGAGGGAGAAACAATGAGCAGTTCTTC.

The rearrangement uses TRBV7-9 and TRBJ2-6, with 12 nucleotides matching TRBD1. Trimming cost V 4 bases and J 2 bases; bases outside gene matches: 9. The length of the CDR3 is 19 residues. CDR1 is SEHNR, CDR2 FQNEAQ, per germline (reference sequence). The CDR3 protein is CASSSFAGQGAPGANVLTF. The CDR3 DNA is TGTGCCAGCAGCTCGTTCGCGGGACAGGGGGCGCCTGGGGCCAACGTCCTGACTTTC.

CDR3 in amino acids: CASSVGDTFYEQYF. As DNA, the CDR3 is TGCGCCAGCAGCGTGGGGGACACCTTCTACGAGCAGTACTTC. J is TRBJ2-7 and V is TRBV5-1; a possible D gene is TRBD1 (6 bases). The CDR3 consists of 14 residues. V lost 4 bases to trimming and J lost 3 bases, with 14 bases between them. Germline V gene lookup returns CDR1 SGHRS and CDR2 YFSETQ.

The chain links TRBV19 to TRBJ2-1; D uncertain. This CDR3 is built from 16 residues. CDR1 and CDR2 from the germline V gene are LNHDA and SQIVND (reference sequence). The ends were cut back, 3 bases at V and 0 bases at J, with 12 bases in the middle. CDR3 bases: TGTGCCAGTAGTATGGTTCCGGTGAGCTCCTACAATGAGCAGTTCTTC. This encodes CASSMVPVSSYNEQFF.

The gene calls are TRBV6-1 and TRBJ1-5, with 7 bases that match TRBD1. Germline V gene sequence: CDR1 MNHNS, CDR2 SASEGT. The CDR3 runs to 15 residues. J was trimmed by 6 bases and V by 4 bases; bases with no gene match: 9. CDR3 amino acids: CASSADLTGPQPQHF. The CDR3 nucleotides read TGTGCCAGCAGTGCTGACCTGACAGGGCCTCAGCCCCAGCATTTT.

The rearrangement links TRBV5-6 to TRBJ2-3; D gene unclear. The germline CDR1 and CDR2 sequences are SGHDT and YYEEEE. This CDR3 is built from 14 residues. V was pared by 1 base and J by 6 bases, with 12 bases between. CDR3 loop: CASSLSDWPDTQYF. CDR3 in DNA: TGTGCCAGCAGCTTGTCCGACTGGCCGGATACGCAGTATTTT.

The V and J genes are TRBV2 and TRBJ2-7; 10 bases are a match to TRBD2. CDR1 is SNHLY, CDR2 FYNNEI, per germline. The CDR3 has 15 residues. Trimming removed 6 bases from V and 2 bases from J; junction bases left unmatched: 7. The chain's CDR3 is CASRHRLAGTYEQYF. CDR3 nucleotides: TGTGCCAGCAGGCACAGACTAGCGGGCACCTACGAGCAGTACTTC.

The chain joins TRBV2 to TRBJ1-1; no reliable D call. The ends were cut back, 10 bases at V and 0 bases at J, with 12 bases in the middle. This CDR3 contains 13 residues. The germline V gene has CDR1 SNHLY and CDR2 FYNNEI. DNA for the CDR3: TGTGCCACCCGGGGAGGCATGAACACTGAAGCTTTCTTT. It translates to CATRGGMNTEAFF.

The chain combines TRBV10-3 with TRBJ2-1; 9 bases are a match to TRBD2. Germline V CDR1 and CDR2: ENHRY, SYGVKD. Unmatched junction bases numbered 3, after V lost 6 bases and J lost 0 bases. This CDR3 region has 15 residues. CDR3 coding DNA: TGTGCCATCAGCCGTAGCGGGAGCTCCTACAATGAGCAGTTCTTC. This translates into CAISRSGSSYNEQFF.

The V gene is TRBV5-1, the J gene TRBJ2-5; TRBD2 is a possible D gene (6 bases). Trimming removed 0 bases at V and 6 bases at J, with 15 bases between. Germline V gene lookup returns CDR1 SGHRS and CDR2 YFSETQ. CDR3 size: 15 residues. CDR3 DNA: TGCGCCAGCAGCTTGGACGGGAGAGGCGGAAAGACCCAGTACTTC. This gives the protein CASSLDGRGGKTQYF.

The chain links TRBV6-6 to TRBJ1-1; the match to TRBD1 covers 7 bases. The CDR3 has 14 residues. J lost 3 bases, V lost 4 bases, and 5 bases had no gene match. Germline values: CDR1 MNHNY, CDR2 SVGAGI (reference sequence). CDR3 in amino acids: CASSSQGRDTEAFF. The CDR3, as DNA: TGTGCCAGCAGTTCACAGGGGCGAGACACTGAAGCTTTCTTT.